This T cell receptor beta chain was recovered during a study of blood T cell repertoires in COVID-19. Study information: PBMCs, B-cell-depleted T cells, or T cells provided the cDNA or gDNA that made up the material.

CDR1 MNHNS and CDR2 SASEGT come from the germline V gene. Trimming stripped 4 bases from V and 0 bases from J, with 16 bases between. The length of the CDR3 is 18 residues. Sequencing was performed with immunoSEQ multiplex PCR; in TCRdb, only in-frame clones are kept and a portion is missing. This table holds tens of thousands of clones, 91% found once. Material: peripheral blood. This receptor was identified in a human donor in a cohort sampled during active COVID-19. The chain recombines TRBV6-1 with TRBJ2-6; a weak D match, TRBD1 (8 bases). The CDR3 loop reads CASSVGGTGASGANVLTF. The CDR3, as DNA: TGTGCCAGCAGTGTCGGGGGGACAGGAGCCTCTGGGGCCAACGTCCTGACTTTC.